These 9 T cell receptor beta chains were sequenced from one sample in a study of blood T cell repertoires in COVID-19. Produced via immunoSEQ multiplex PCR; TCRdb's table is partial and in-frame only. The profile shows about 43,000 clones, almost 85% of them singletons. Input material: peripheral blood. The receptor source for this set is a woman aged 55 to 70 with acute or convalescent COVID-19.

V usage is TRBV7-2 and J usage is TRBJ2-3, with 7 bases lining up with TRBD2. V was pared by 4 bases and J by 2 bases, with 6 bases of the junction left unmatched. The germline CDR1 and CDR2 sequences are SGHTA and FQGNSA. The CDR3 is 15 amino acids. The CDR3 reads CASSYQRGPTDTQYF. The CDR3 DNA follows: TGTGCCAGCAGCTACCAGCGGGGCCCCACAGATACGCAGTATTTT.

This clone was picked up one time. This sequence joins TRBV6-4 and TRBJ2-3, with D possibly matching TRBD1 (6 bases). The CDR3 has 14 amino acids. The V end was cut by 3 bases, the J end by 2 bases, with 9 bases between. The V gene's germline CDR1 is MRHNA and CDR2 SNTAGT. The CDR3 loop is CASSENRDTDTQYF. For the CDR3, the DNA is TGTGCCAGCAGTGAGAACAGGGACACAGATACGCAGTATTTT.

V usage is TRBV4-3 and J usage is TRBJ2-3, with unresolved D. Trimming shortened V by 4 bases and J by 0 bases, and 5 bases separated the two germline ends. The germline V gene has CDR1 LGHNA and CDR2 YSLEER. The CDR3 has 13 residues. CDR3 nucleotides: TGCGCCAGCAGCCTTCTGAGCACAGATACGCAGTATTTT. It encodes CASSLLSTDTQYF.

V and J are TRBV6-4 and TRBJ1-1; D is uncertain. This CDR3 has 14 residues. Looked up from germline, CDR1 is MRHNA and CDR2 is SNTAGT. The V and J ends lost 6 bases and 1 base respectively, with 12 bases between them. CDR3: CASRTGGQNTEAFF. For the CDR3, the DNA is TGTGCCAGCAGGACTGGAGGCCAGAACACTGAAGCTTTCTTT.

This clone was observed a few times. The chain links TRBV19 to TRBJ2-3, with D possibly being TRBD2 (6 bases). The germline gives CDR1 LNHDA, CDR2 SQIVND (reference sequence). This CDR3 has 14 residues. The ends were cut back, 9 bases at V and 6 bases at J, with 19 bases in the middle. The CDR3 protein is CASATGTEGDTQYF. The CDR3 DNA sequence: TGTGCCAGCGCAACCGGGACGGAGGGGGATACGCAGTATTTT.

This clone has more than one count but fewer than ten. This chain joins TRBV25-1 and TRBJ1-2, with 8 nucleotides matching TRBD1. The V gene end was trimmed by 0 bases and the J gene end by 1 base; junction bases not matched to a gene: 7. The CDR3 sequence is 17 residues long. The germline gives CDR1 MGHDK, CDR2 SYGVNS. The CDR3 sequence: CASSEYSLGQVNYGYTF. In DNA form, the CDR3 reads TGTGCCAGCAGTGAATATAGTTTGGGACAGGTTAACTATGGCTACACCTTC.

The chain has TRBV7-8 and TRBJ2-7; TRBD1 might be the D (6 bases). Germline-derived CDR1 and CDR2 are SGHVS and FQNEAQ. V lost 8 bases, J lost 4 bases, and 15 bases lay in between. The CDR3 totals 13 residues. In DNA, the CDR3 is TGTGCCAGCGGCCGACCACAGGGATACGAGCAGTACTTC. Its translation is CASGRPQGYEQYF.

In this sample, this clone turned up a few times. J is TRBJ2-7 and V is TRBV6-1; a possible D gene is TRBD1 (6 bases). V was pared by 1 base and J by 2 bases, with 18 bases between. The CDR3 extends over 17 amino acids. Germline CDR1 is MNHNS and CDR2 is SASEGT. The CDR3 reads CASSEEPLGTPAYEQYF. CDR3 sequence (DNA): TGTGCCAGCAGTGAAGAACCCCTTGGGACACCCGCCTACGAGCAGTACTTC.

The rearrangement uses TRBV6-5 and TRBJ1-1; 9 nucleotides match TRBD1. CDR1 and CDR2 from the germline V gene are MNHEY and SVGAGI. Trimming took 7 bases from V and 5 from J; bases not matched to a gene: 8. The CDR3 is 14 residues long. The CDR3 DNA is TGTGCCAGCAAATACGACAGGGGGGGGACTGAAGCTTTCTTT. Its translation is CASKYDRGGTEAFF.